One and the same sample provided the 21 T cell receptor beta chains below, sequenced in a study of cytomegalovirus exposure and HLA in healthy donors. Both 60 Vbeta primers and 13 Jbeta primers went into the PCR. Produced via immunoSEQ multiplex PCR; TCRdb's table is partial and in-frame only. The data contain 90,000 to 150,000 clones, about 85% of them singletons. Sequenced input: PBMCs. The receptors were sampled from a man between 50 and 59 years old in good health and CMV-seronegative.

J is TRBJ2-5 and V is TRBV5-4; 9 bases map to TRBD1. There are 15 residues in the CDR3. The junction had 5 bases not matched to a gene; V was cut back by 2 bases and J by 3 bases. From germline, CDR1 is SGHNT and CDR2 YYREEE (reference sequence). The CDR3 bases are TGTGCCAGCAGCTTATACCGGGACAGGGAAGAGACCCAGTACTTC. It yields the protein CASSLYRDREETQYF.

The chain uses TRBV7-3 and TRBJ2-3, with D hard to call. Trimming pared 1 base from V and 4 bases from J, leaving 6 bases between. This CDR3 is 13 amino acids long. Germline CDR1 SGHTA, CDR2 FQGTGA. The CDR3 loop is CASSLIFADTQYF. The CDR3 bases are TGTGCCAGCAGCTTAATCTTTGCAGATACGCAGTATTTT.

The rearrangement joins TRBV4-1 to TRBJ1-2; 9 bases are a match to TRBD1. Germline CDR1 is MGHRA and CDR2 is YSYEKL. This CDR3 spans 15 amino acids. Trimming at V came to 1 base and at J to 7 bases, leaving 7 bases not matched to a gene. The CDR3 loop is CASSQVDRGAGGYTF. The CDR3 DNA reads as TGCGCCAGCAGCCAAGTAGACAGGGGGGCGGGTGGCTACACCTTC.

The rearrangement uses TRBV28 and TRBJ1-1; unclear D gene. Trimming pared 1 base from V and 5 bases from J, leaving 11 bases between. This CDR3 has 14 amino acids. CDR1 and CDR2 from the germline V gene are MDHEN and SYDVKM. The CDR3 coding sequence is TGTGCCAGCAGTTTATTGGGCAGCAAGACTGAAGCTTTCTTT. Residues: CASSLLGSKTEAFF. The full variable domain, completed using reference TRBV28 and TRBJ1-1, is DVKVTQSSRYLVKRTGEKVFLECVQDMDHENMFWYRQDPGLGLRLIYFSYDVKMKEKGDIPEGYSVSREKKERFSLILESASTNQTSMYLCASSLLGSKTEAFFGQGTRLTVV.

This chain links TRBV18 with TRBJ2-1, with D perhaps TRBD1 (5 bases). Trimming shortened V by 3 bases and J by 6 bases, and 12 bases separated the two germline ends. Germline assignment: CDR1 KGHSH and CDR2 LQKENI. The CDR3 loop spans 14 amino acids. The CDR3 coding sequence is TGTGCCAGCTCACCCCCGACCAGGGCCAATGAGCAGTTCTTC. Its protein product is CASSPPTRANEQFF.

The chain has TRBV7-3 and TRBJ2-1; 11 bases align to TRBD2. Germline V gene sequence: CDR1 SGHTA, CDR2 FQGTGA. Trimming removed 4 bases from V and 4 bases from J; junction bases left unmatched: 9. This CDR3 comprises 17 residues. DNA for the CDR3: TGTGCCAGCAGCTCCGGAGGGGGGACTAGCGGATACAATGAGCAGTTCTTC. It translates to CASSSGGGTSGYNEQFF.

V is TRBV5-4 and J is TRBJ2-7, with D maybe TRBD1 (5 bases). The CDR3 consists of 15 residues. Per the germline V gene, CDR1 is SGHNT and CDR2 is YYREEE (reference sequence). Trimming shortened V by 0 bases and J by 1 base, and 11 bases separated the two germline ends. CDR3 protein: CASSLDRLESYEQYF. The CDR3 region has the DNA TGTGCCAGCAGCTTGGACAGGCTTGAATCCTACGAGCAGTACTTC.

The J gene is TRBJ1-2, the V gene TRBV4-1; possible D gene TRBD1, 6 bases. V was trimmed by 3 bases and J by 4 bases, leaving 15 bases between them. The CDR3 has 15 residues. The V gene's germline CDR1 is MGHRA and CDR2 YSYEKL. CDR3 sequence (DNA): TGCGCCAGCAGCCACCAGGACAGAACCGGCTATGGCTACACCTTC. Translation gives CASSHQDRTGYGYTF.

As concerns this clone: Sequence at one end of the junction differs from germline and may be a read error. This chain joins TRBV5-6 and TRBJ1-2; 7 nucleotides line up with TRBD1. CDR1 and CDR2 (germline): SGHDT, YYEEEE. The CDR3 runs 14 residues. CDR3 sequence: CASSLVRGSLKSDF. In DNA form, the CDR3 reads TGTGCCAGCAGCTTGGTCAGGGGGTCGCTAAAGAGCGACTTC.

The chain carries TRBV30 and TRBJ2-3, with 7 nucleotides matching TRBD1. Losses at the gene ends were 5 bases for V and 5 bases for J; bases not matched to a gene: 13. The germline V gene has CDR1 GTSNPN and CDR2 SVGIG (reference sequence). The CDR3 length is 15 residues. CDR3 region: CAWSANRGSGDTQYF. Written as DNA, the CDR3 is TGTGCCTGGTCCGCAAACAGGGGATCAGGAGATACGCAGTATTTT.

This chain uses TRBV7-9 with TRBJ1-1; D might be TRBD1 (5 bases). The CDR3 runs to 13 residues. Per the germline V gene, CDR1 is SEHNR and CDR2 is FQNEAQ (reference sequence). Trimming left V 4 bases short and J 3 bases short, with 9 bases between. The CDR3 DNA reads TGTGCCAGCAGCTCAAGGGGTGACACTGAAGCTTTCTTT. Protein sequence: CASSSRGDTEAFF.

The chain links TRBV29-1 to TRBJ2-7, with TRBD1 as a possible D gene (6 bases). Germline V CDR1 and CDR2: SQVTM, ANQGSEA. CDR3 length equals 12 residues. V lost 3 bases to trimming and J lost 0 bases, with 6 bases between them. The CDR3 loop reads CSVDRGSYEQYF. The CDR3 coding sequence is TGCAGCGTTGACAGGGGCTCCTACGAGCAGTACTTC.

The chain couples TRBV6-1 to TRBJ1-2, with a possible D match to TRBD1 (6 bases). The V gene's germline CDR1 is MNHNS and CDR2 SASEGT. Trimming took 8 bases from V and 4 from J, leaving 14 bases between them. The CDR3 sequence is 13 residues long. The CDR3 is CASRPGTPYGYTF. The CDR3 DNA follows: TGTGCCAGCCGACCCGGGACACCCTATGGCTACACCTTC.

The V gene is TRBV5-1, the J gene TRBJ1-3; 7 bases line up with TRBD1. The CDR3 has 16 amino acids. Germline CDR1 reads SGHRS; CDR2 reads YFSETQ. The J segment lost 0 bases and the V segment lost 2 bases, leaving 5 bases of the junction unmatched. CDR3 nucleotides: TGCGCCAGCAGCTTAACAACAGGGGCCTCTGGAAACACCATATATTTT. It specifies CASSLTTGASGNTIYF.

V and J are TRBV11-2 and TRBJ2-2; D is unclear. The CDR3 is 14 amino acids. Germline V CDR1 and CDR2: SGHAT, FQNNGV. Trimming removed 10 bases at V and 6 bases at J, with 18 bases between. CDR3 amino acids: CATPRASVAGELFF. In nucleotides, the CDR3 is TGTGCCACCCCTAGAGCCTCTGTAGCCGGGGAGCTGTTTTTT.

The V gene is TRBV13, the J gene TRBJ2-5; TRBD1 might be the D (5 bases). The CDR3 has 15 residues. From germline, CDR1 is PRHDT and CDR2 FYEKMQ (reference sequence). The V and J ends lost 2 bases and 3 bases respectively, with 13 bases between them. This CDR3 is CASSLKVGQEETQYF. CDR3 DNA: TGTGCCAGCAGCTTAAAGGTGGGGCAGGAAGAGACCCAGTACTTC.

V usage is TRBV4-1 and J usage is TRBJ1-5; TRBD1 agrees at 8 bases. The V and J ends lost 0 bases and 7 bases, in that order; junction bases with no gene match: 14. The V gene's germline CDR1 is MGHRA and CDR2 YSYEKL. CDR3 length: 18 residues. The CDR3 DNA is TGCGCCAGCAGCCAAGATCCGTCCAGGGGGCGAAAGGGCCAGCCCCAGCATTTT. Translated, it gives CASSQDPSRGRKGQPQHF.

The chain employs TRBV20-1 and TRBJ1-2; TRBD1 might be the D (5 bases). CDR1 DFQATT and CDR2 SNEGSKA come from the germline V gene (reference sequence). The V gene lost 7 bases and the J gene lost 6 bases, with 9 bases spanning the gap. This CDR3 is built from 10 residues. The CDR3 spells CSGPGNGYTF. Here the CDR3 DNA reads TGCAGTGGTCCAGGGAATGGCTACACCTTC.

CDR3 coding DNA: TGTGCCAGCAGCCCGTATGAAGGAGCCGGGACATCTAATGAAAAACTGTTTTTT. It yields the protein CASSPYEGAGTSNEKLFF. The chain has TRBV4-2 and TRBJ1-4; D may be TRBD1 (6 bases). V lost 4 bases and J lost 3, with 21 bases in between. CDR1 is LGHNA and CDR2 is YNFKEQ in the germline V gene. The CDR3 spans 18 residues.

In its sample, this clone was seen once. CDR3: CASSYAGLMDNEQYF. CDR3 nucleotides: TGTGCCAGCAGCTACGCGGGGCTCATGGACAACGAGCAGTACTTC. The chain couples TRBV11-3 to TRBJ2-7; perhaps TRBD2 as D (6 bases). The V end lost 4 bases, the J end lost 5 bases, and 18 bases lay between the germline ends. The CDR3 is made up of 15 amino acids. From germline, CDR1 is SGHNT and CDR2 YENEEA.

V is TRBV7-9 and J is TRBJ2-7, with 9 bases lining up with TRBD1. The germline V gene has CDR1 SEHNR and CDR2 FQNEAQ (reference sequence). The CDR3 has 15 residues. J was trimmed by 2 bases and V by 6 bases; bases with no gene match: 8. The chain's CDR3 is CASSRRGTGTYEQYF. The DNA of the CDR3 is TGTGCCAGCAGTCGACGTGGGACAGGGACCTACGAGCAGTACTTC.